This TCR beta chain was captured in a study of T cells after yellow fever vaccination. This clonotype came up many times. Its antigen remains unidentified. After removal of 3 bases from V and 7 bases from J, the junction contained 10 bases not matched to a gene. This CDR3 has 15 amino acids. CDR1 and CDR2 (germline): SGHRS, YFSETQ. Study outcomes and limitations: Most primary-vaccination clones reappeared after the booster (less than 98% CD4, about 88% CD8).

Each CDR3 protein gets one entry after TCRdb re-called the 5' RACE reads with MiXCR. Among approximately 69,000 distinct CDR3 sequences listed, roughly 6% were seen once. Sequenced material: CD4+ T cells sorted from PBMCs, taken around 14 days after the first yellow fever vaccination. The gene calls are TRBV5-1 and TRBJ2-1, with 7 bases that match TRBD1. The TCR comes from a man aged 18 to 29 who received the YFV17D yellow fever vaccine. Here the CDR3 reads CASSSFLSQGNEQFF. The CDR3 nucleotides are TGCGCCAGCAGCTCCTTCCTTTCACAGGGGAATGAGCAGTTCTTC.